This T cell receptor (beta chain) was captured by sequencing in a study of T cell changes during pregnancy in multiple sclerosis. Some clones are missing from TCRdb's copy, which holds only in-frame ones; the method was immunoSEQ multiplex PCR. The table includes some 27,000 clones, roughly 89% detected once. This CDR3 has 16 residues. Germline trimming cut 4 bases from V and 0 bases from J; bases unmatched to any gene: 8. Germline values: CDR1 LNHDA, CDR2 SQIVND (reference sequence). The TCR comes from a female donor in good health, enrolled as a control in a pregnancy study. The J gene is TRBJ1-1, the V gene TRBV19; 7 bases match TRBD1. Here the sequenced sample was CD4+ T cells from peripheral blood mononuclear cells, taken in the first trimester of pregnancy. Here the CDR3 DNA reads TGTGCCAGTAGTACACCGGGACAGAGCTTGAACACTGAAGCTTTCTTT. It yields the protein CASSTPGQSLNTEAFF.